This T cell receptor (beta chain) was found in a study of shared clonotypes between healthy human individuals. Germline V CDR1 and CDR2: SGDLS, YYNGEE. CDR3 length equals 12 residues. The V end was cut by 0 bases, the J end by 6 bases, with 7 bases between. Donors comprised only Caucasian adults living in Nashville, Tennessee. The method was immunoSEQ multiplex PCR; TCRdb's version includes in-frame clones alone and lacks a portion of them. The data contain hundreds of thousands of clones, more than 70% of them singletons. The chain joins TRBV9 to TRBJ2-7, with a weak D call TRBD2 (5 bases). The source material was memory CD4+ T cells sorted from blood. Regarding subset: CD45RA-negative fraction. This receptor was obtained from a woman under 40 in good health. The CDR3 DNA is TGTGCCAGCAGCGTAGTGAGCGGCGAGCAGTACTTC. It specifies CASSVVSGEQYF.